This TCR beta chain was sequenced during a study of regulatory T cells in long-lasting Graves disease. General study results and limits: Newly diagnosed Graves' patients had higher TCR diversity than persistent ones.

In its sample, this clonotype was seen many times. The target antigen is unknown. One junction end does not reproduce the germline sequence, and a read error may be involved. Time point in this sample: newly diagnosed GD, antithyroid drugs for less than 3 months. Scientists built the TCR library using RNA that was extracted from PBMCs. The CDR3 contains 14 residues. Germline CDR1 and CDR2: SGHKS and YYEKEE (reference sequence). Both iRepertoire HTBI primers and Arm-PCR of CDR3 regions were used to build the TCR beta libraries. TCRdb reprocessed the multiplex PCR reads with MiXCR, giving one entry per CDR3 protein. Of some 490,000 distinct CDR3 sequences in the sample, 12% were seen once. This sample was shared with a second study, whose subject was T cells in Graves' hyperthyroidism and ophthalmopathy. From that second work: TCR CDR3 regions were first amplified by RT-PCR with HTBI primers. Progression to ophthalmopathy was predicted a median of roughly 6.5 months early.

The TCR comes from a young woman with Graves disease. The sequencing here drew on peripheral blood mononuclear cells (PBMCs), taken at new diagnosis, from a patient treated with antithyroid drugs. The V gene is TRBV5-5, the J gene TRBJ2-6, with 7 bases identical to TRBD1. The DNA for the CDR3 is TGCGCCAGCAGCGAGGGGGCAGGGGCCAACGTCCTGACTTTC. Translated: CASSEGAGANVLTF.